The source of this T cell receptor beta chain is a study of blood T cell repertoires in COVID-19. The overall study: Samples representing acute and convalescent COVID-19 were sourced from the United States, Italy and Spain. In each case, the material was cDNA or gDNA derived from T cells, B-cell-depleted T cells, or PBMCs.

Germline V gene sequence: CDR1 SGHAT, CDR2 FQDESV (reference sequence). The CDR3 loop spans 15 amino acids. V lost 5 bases to trimming and J lost 7 bases; unmatched junction nucleotides: 11. Original data processing: Estimates of nucleated cell counts were drawn from the amplification of reference gene primers. Generated by immunoSEQ multiplex PCR, the TCRdb table keeps only in-frame clones and is missing some. Clone size and the V and J calls come from that table; the DNA yielded D and trimming. The sample holds about 250,000 clones, over 75% seen once. The sequencing input was peripheral blood. The rearrangement uses TRBV11-1 and TRBJ2-1; 7 positions match TRBD1. This receptor was obtained from a man aged 45-60 years with active or convalescent COVID-19. CDR3 in DNA: TGTGCCAGCAGCGGAAGACAGGGTCTGGGAAATGAGCAGTTCTTC. This translates into CASSGRQGLGNEQFF.